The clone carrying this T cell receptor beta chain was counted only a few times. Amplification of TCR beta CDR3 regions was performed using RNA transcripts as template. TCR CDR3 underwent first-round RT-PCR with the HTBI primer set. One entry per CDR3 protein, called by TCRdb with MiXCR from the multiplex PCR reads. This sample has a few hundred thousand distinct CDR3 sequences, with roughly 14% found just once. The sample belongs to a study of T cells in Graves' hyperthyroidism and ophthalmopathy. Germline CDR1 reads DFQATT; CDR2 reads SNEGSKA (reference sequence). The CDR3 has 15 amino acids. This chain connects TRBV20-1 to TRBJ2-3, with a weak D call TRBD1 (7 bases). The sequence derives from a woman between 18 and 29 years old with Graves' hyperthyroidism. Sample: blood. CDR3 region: CSPRRMQGGSDTQYF. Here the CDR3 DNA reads TGCAGCCCAAGAAGGATGCAGGGGGGTTCAGATACGCAGTATTTT.